This section outlines one TCR beta chain sequence together with its context. What it binds is unknown. At one of its ends the junction is not consistent with the germline gene, which may arise from a read error. The sample belongs to a study of tumor-infiltrating lymphocytes in primary liver carcinoma. Study in general: Roughly 3.65 to 8 million productive TCRbeta reads were obtained per sample, with similar numbers across tissue types.

Making TCR beta cDNA involved approximately 0.5 ug total RNA and a constant-region primer. Nested multiplex PCR, run for three rounds with slightly modified ARM-PCR, yielded TCR beta libraries. The opening two PCR rounds, about 10 cycles each, paired TRBV1-TRBV30 forward primers with a C-beta reverse primer. Via MiXCR, TCRdb re-called the multiplex PCR reads, giving one row per CDR3 protein. The sample consists of approximately 190,000 distinct CDR3 sequences, over 80% of them appearing once. The length of the CDR3 is 12 residues. Per the germline V gene, CDR1 is MGHRA and CDR2 is YSYEKL. Co-extraction yielded RNA and DNA from approximately 22-30 mg of unsorted bulk tissue. Five discrete regions of every tumor underwent sampling. Broader study findings: The overlap of tumor-adjacent and tumor-blood pairs was smaller than that of tumor region pairs. Blood had a significantly lower top-250-clone fraction than tumors did (p = 0.039).

The V and J genes are TRBV4-1 and TRBJ2-1; maybe TRBD2 (5 bases). The receptor's source is a man in his forties with primary liver carcinoma and hepatitis B virus infection. Sequenced sample: tumor tissue from primary liver carcinoma. The CDR3 DNA reads TGCGCCTGCAGCCAAAGTAGCGATGAGCAGTTCTTC. It encodes CACSQSSDEQFF.